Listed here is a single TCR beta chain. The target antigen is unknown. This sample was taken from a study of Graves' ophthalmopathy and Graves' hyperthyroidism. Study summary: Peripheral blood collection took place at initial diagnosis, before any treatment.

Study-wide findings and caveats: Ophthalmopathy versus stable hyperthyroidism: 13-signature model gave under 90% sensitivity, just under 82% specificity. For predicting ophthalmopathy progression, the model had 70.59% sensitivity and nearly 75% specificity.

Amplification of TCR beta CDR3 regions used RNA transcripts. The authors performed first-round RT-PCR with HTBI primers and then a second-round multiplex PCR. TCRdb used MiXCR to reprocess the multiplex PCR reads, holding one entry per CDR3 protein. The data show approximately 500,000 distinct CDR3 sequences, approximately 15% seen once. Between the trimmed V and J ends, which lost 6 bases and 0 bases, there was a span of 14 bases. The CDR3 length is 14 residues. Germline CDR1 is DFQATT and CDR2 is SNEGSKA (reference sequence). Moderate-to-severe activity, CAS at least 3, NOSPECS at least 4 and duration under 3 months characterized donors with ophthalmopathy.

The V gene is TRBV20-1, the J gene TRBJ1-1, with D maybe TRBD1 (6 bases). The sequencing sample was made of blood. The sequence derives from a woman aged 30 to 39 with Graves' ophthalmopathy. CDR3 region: CSARLGHLNTEAFF. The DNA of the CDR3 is TGCAGTGCCCGATTGGGACACCTGAACACTGAAGCTTTCTTT.